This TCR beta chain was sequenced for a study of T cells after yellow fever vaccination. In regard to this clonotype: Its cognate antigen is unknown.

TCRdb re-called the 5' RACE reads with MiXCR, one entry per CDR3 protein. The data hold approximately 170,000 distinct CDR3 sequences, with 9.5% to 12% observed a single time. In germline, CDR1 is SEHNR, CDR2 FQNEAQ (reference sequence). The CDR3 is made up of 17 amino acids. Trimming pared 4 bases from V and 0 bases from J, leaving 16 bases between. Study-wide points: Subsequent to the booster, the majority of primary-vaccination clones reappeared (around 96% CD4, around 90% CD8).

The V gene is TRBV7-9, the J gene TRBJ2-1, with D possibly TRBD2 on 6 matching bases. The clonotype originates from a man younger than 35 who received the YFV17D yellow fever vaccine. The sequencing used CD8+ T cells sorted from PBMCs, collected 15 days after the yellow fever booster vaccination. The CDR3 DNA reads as TGTGCCAGCAGCTCCCGAAACCTAGCGTCCTCCTACAATGAGCAGTTCTTC. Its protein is CASSSRNLASSYNEQFF. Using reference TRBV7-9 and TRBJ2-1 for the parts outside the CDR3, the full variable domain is DTGVSQNPRHKITKRGQNVTFRCDPISEHNRLYWYRQTLGQGPEFLTYFQNEAQLEKSRLLSDRFSAERPKGSFSTLEIQRTEQGDSAMYLCASSSRNLASSYNEQFFGPGTRLTVL.